The present TCR beta chain was sequenced within a study of cytomegalovirus exposure and HLA in healthy donors (dated by TCRdb to 2015 to 2018). Context from the whole study: According to a later analysis, one platform produced both the approximately 110 validation repertoires and the 670 or so repertoires of the first cohort. The aim of the study was to test whether cataloging public T cell receptors could identify signatures of past pathogen exposure. A separate validation cohort of over 95 different subjects was used in addition to the 666-subject first cohort. To predict cytomegalovirus infection status, the study brought together high-throughput TCR immunosequencing, statistical association of individual TCRs with disease status, and machine learning.

General findings and caveats noted by the study authors: In vitro tests confirmed that a few of the cytomegalovirus-associated TCR beta chains recognize cytomegalovirus antigens. A total of 150 to 200 TCR beta chains were listed by the study as associated with cytomegalovirus. A later analysis lacked HLA typing for the validation cohort, so it scored co-occurrence in that cohort across all 110 or so repertoires. The authors suggested that the approach could potentially be extended to other disease states and immunological phenotypes. In both the original and validation cohorts, the classifier was reported to diagnose cytomegalovirus status with high specificity and sensitivity. Of the cluster scores, about 94% were above 0 in a later analysis, which found that TCRs clustered in the first cohort also tended to co-occur in the 110 or so validation repertoires. While some public TCRs were present in many individuals, most TCR sequences turned up only very rarely across donors.

Libraries were constructed by the immunoSEQ multiplex PCR assay. The published analysis was carried out like this. A statistical classification framework was developed to diagnose cytomegalovirus status using the catalog of TCR beta chain sequences. TCRdb carries this immuneACCESS record with in-frame sequences only. Its versions omit some clonotypes, under half of them owing to an unresolved V gene in the studies checked, with the rest unexplained. V and J calls and clone size are as listed in that table; D and trimming were resolved from the DNA. Within this sample are approximately 200,000 clones, with 75% to 90% of them counted one time only. The ten largest make up more than 6.5% of the sample. V is reduced by 5 bases and J by 15 bases, leaving a spacing of 20 bases between them. The CDR3, cysteine through phenylalanine, is 13 amino acids long. Kept here is only the CDR3 DNA, which spans 39 bases and is read in frame from base 1. The CDR1 and CDR2 encoded by the germline V gene are MNHEY and SVGAGI.

The donors belonged to the validation cohort of approximately 130 subjects, which was separate from the approximately 700-subject first cohort. This clone was recorded once. The antigen it binds to is not known. No base quality information exists; no much larger clone differs at one position. This TCR was sampled from a man in his late teens or twenties in good health and CMV-seropositive. The sequencing input was PBMCs. The chain uses TRBV6-5 and TRBJ2-4; no confident D gene assignment can be made. The DNA sequence is given as TGTGCCAGCAGTCCCGGCGCAGGCACCAACCGGTACTTC. This yields the protein CASSPGAGTNRYF.